The 5 T cell receptor beta chains below were found in one sample sequenced in a study of cytomegalovirus exposure and HLA in healthy donors (dated by TCRdb to 2016 to 2017). Libraries were made using the immunoSEQ multiplex PCR assay. For the multiplex PCR, a mixture combining 60 forward primers for TCR Vbeta segments and 13 reverse primers for TCR Jbeta segments was used. The table comes from immuneACCESS by way of TCRdb, which keeps in-frame sequences with V and J called. Part of the clones is missing from these tables; in studies checked, under half for an unresolved V gene and the rest for unknown reasons. In this sample the table shows tens of thousands of clones, about 80% of which occur a single time. The top ten clonotypes cover roughly 1.4% of the sample. Sample: PBMCs. The receptor set was obtained from a female donor in good health and CMV-seronegative.

The gene calls are TRBV6-5 and TRBJ1-4; TRBD1 matches 11 bases. Losses at the gene ends were 7 bases for V and 7 bases for J; bases not matched to a gene: 8. Germline V CDR1 and CDR2: MNHEY, SVGAGI. The CDR3 length is 15 residues. The CDR3: CASTARDRGGEKLFF. The CDR3 DNA reads TGTGCCAGCACCGCACGGGACAGGGGGGGTGAAAAACTGTTTTTT.

The gene calls are TRBV4-1 and TRBJ2-3, with 9 positions matching TRBD2. The V gene's germline CDR1 is MGHRA and CDR2 YSYEKL. This CDR3 has 15 amino acids. V shed 4 bases, J shed 2 bases, and the junction held 4 bases outside the gene matches. The CDR3 here is CASSPREGTTDTQYF. The CDR3, as DNA: TGCGCCAGCAGCCCGCGGGAGGGAACCACAGATACGCAGTATTTT.

Of note for this clone: This sample also contains other DNA sequences that code for the same CDR3. This chain links TRBV5-1 with TRBJ1-4; 9 bases match TRBD1. The V segment lost 3 bases and the J segment 2 bases; nucleotides outside the gene matches: 2. The length of the CDR3 is 15 residues. The germline V gene has CDR1 SGHRS and CDR2 YFSETQ. The CDR3 DNA reads TGCGCCAGCAGCTCTACAGGGGGCACTAATGAAAAACTGTTTTTT. Amino acid sequence: CASSSTGGTNEKLFF.

There are a few counts of this clone. The V and J genes are TRBV18 and TRBJ2-5, with D tentatively TRBD2 (5 bases). The germline V and J ends were trimmed by 4 bases and 2 bases, with 8 bases remaining between them. The CDR3 totals 13 residues. Germline-derived CDR1 and CDR2 are KGHSH and LQKENI. CDR3 nucleotides: TGTGCCAGCTCACTCGGACTTCAAGAGACCCAGTACTTC. Protein product: CASSLGLQETQYF.

V is TRBV25-1 and J is TRBJ2-1; D is ambiguous. The CDR3 is 12 residues long. V was pared by 7 bases and J by 4 bases, with 8 bases between. Looked up from germline, CDR1 is MGHDK and CDR2 is SYGVNS. The DNA for the CDR3 is TGTGCCAGCACCGGCGGTTACAATGAGCAGTTCTTC. Its translation: CASTGGYNEQFF.